The 8 T cell receptor beta chains below were found in one sample sequenced in a study of shared T cell receptors in the human thymus. Sequenced by immunoSEQ multiplex PCR; TCRdb stores in-frame clones only, minus some. The sample lists about 660,000 clones, around 87% seen once, with 0.0094% in the top ten. Separately, the same data were catalogued under a study of human thymus T cells.

Sequenced sample: thymocytes. These receptor sequences come from a boy younger than two with a congenital heart defect.

Regarding this clone: Germline is not matched at one junction end, which may reflect a read error. The sample has other DNA sequences that encode this CDR3 too. The rearrangement links TRBV2 to TRBJ1-6, with D possibly matching TRBD1 (6 bases). Looked up from germline, CDR1 is SNHLY and CDR2 is FYNNEI. This CDR3 contains 14 residues. In DNA form, the CDR3 reads TGTGCCAGCAGTAGGGGGGGAGATAATTCCCCCCTCCACTTT. Translating gives CASSRGGDNSPLHF. Based on the CDR3 plus reference TRBV2 and TRBJ1-6, the full variable domain is EPEVTQTPSHQVTQMGQEVILRCVPISNHLYFYWYRQILGQKVEFLVSFYNNEISEKSEIFDDQFSVERPDGSNFTLKIRSTKLEDSAMYFCASSRGGDNSPLHFGNGTRLTVT.

The J gene is TRBJ2-1, the V gene TRBV4-3; 12 bases line up with TRBD2. This CDR3 comprises 17 residues. V was pared by 0 bases and J by 2 bases, with 2 bases of the junction left unmatched. In germline, CDR1 is LGHNA, CDR2 YSLEER. The CDR3 nucleotides are TGCGCCAGCAGCCAAGAAAGGACTAGCGGGACCTACAATGAGCAGTTCTTC. Translated: CASSQERTSGTYNEQFF.

The chain combines TRBV19 with TRBJ2-5; no definite D call. Deletions cut 1 base from V and 5 bases from J, with 11 bases between. Germline V lookup: CDR1 LNHDA, CDR2 SQIVND (reference sequence). This CDR3 contains 14 residues. Here the CDR3 DNA reads TGTGCCAGTAGTATAGTAGGAGTTTCTGAGACCCAGTACTTC. It encodes CASSIVGVSETQYF.

There are a few counts of this clone. The chain carries TRBV4-1 and TRBJ2-1, with D possibly being TRBD2 (5 bases). CDR1 MGHRA and CDR2 YSYEKL come from the germline V gene. Trimming shortened V by 1 base and J by 3 bases, and 10 bases separated the two germline ends. The CDR3 contains 15 residues. Here the CDR3 reads CASSQGTPRYNEQFF. The DNA for the CDR3 is TGCGCCAGCAGCCAAGGGACTCCCCGCTACAATGAGCAGTTCTTC.

This clone turned up a few times. This chain connects TRBV4-3 to TRBJ2-7; TRBD1 might be the D (6 bases). Germline assignment: CDR1 LGHNA and CDR2 YSLEER. V lost 5 bases to trimming and J lost 4 bases, with 21 bases between them. The CDR3 is 16 amino acids. The CDR3 spells CASSANHRDTVYEQYF. The CDR3 DNA is TGCGCCAGCAGCGCCAACCACCGGGACACCGTATACGAGCAGTACTTC.

J is TRBJ1-2 and V is TRBV13; the match to TRBD1 covers 8 bases. V trimming: 6 bases; J trimming: 4 bases; junction bases outside the gene matches: 7. This CDR3 is built from 14 residues. In germline, CDR1 is PRHDT, CDR2 FYEKMQ (reference sequence). This CDR3 reads CASRDRVSGYGYTF. In nucleotides, the CDR3 is TGTGCCAGCAGGGACAGGGTGAGCGGCTATGGCTACACCTTC.

This chain uses TRBV6-6 with TRBJ1-5; 10 nucleotides match TRBD1. This CDR3 spans 14 amino acids. V shed 8 bases, J shed 2 bases, and the junction held 3 bases outside the gene matches. From germline, CDR1 is MNHNY and CDR2 SVGAGI (reference sequence). The DNA of the CDR3 is TGTGCCAGCTCCGGGACAGGGGGCAATCAGCCCCAGCATTTT. This encodes CASSGTGGNQPQHF.

The J gene is TRBJ1-1, the V gene TRBV23-1; 9 bases are a match to TRBD1. TRBV23-1 is an ORF; its function is uncertain. CDR3 length: 14 amino acids. V lost 5 bases, J lost 4 bases, and 5 bases stayed unmatched. Here the CDR3 DNA reads TGCGCCAGCAGTGAGAGACAGGGGGGCACTGAAGCTTTCTTT. This gives the protein CASSERQGGTEAFF.